This passage covers 11 T cell receptor beta chains from one sample sequenced in a study of T cell responses to AZD1222 COVID-19 vaccine. Method: immunoSEQ multiplex PCR; TCRdb's copy keeps in-frame clones and lacks some. Of over 150,000 clones in the sample, about 93% are singletons; the top ten hold roughly 1%. This material consisted of peripheral blood, taken 28 days after the second dose of the MenACWY control vaccine. These TCRs come from an adult who received the MenACWY meningococcal vaccine as a control.

The chain recombines TRBV2 with TRBJ1-6; the D gene is possibly TRBD1 (6 bases). This CDR3 region has 16 residues. CDR1 and CDR2 (germline): SNHLY, FYNNEI. V was pared by 2 bases and J by 7 bases, with 15 bases between. CDR3 coding DNA: TGTGCCAGCAGTGAAAGTGGCAGGGGTGTGAATTCACCCCTCCACTTT. It yields the protein CASSESGRGVNSPLHF. Combining the CDR3 with reference TRBV2 and TRBJ1-6 gives the whole variable domain EPEVTQTPSHQVTQMGQEVILRCVPISNHLYFYWYRQILGQKVEFLVSFYNNEISEKSEIFDDQFSVERPDGSNFTLKIRSTKLEDSAMYFCASSESGRGVNSPLHFGNGTRLTVT.

V is TRBV19 and J is TRBJ1-2; TRBD1 matches at 7 bases. The germline CDR1 and CDR2 sequences are LNHDA and SQIVND (reference sequence). The J segment lost 9 bases and the V segment lost 9 bases, leaving 16 bases of the junction unmatched. The CDR3 has 14 residues. This chain's CDR3 is CASRTGTVGTSYTF. The CDR3 nucleotides read TGTGCCAGCAGAACCGGGACAGTCGGAACAAGCTACACCTTC.

The chain uses TRBV18 and TRBJ2-3; a weak D match, TRBD1 (5 bases). Per the germline V gene, CDR1 is KGHSH and CDR2 is LQKENI. V was trimmed by 5 bases and J by 2 bases, leaving 11 bases between them. This CDR3 has 14 residues. In DNA, the CDR3 is TGTGCCAGCTCAAGACTGACAGACACAGATACGCAGTATTTT. Residues: CASSRLTDTDTQYF. Supplemented by reference TRBV18 and TRBJ2-3, the full variable domain reads NAGVMQNPRHLVRRRGQEARLRCSPMKGHSHVYWYRQLPEEGLKFMVYLQKENIIDESGMPKERFSAEFPKEGPSILRIQQVVRGDSAAYFCASSRLTDTDTQYFGPGTRLTVL.

V usage is TRBV7-2 and J usage is TRBJ1-1; a possible D gene is TRBD1 (6 bases). Germline values: CDR1 SGHTA, CDR2 FQGNSA. Trimming took 5 bases from V and 8 from J, leaving 21 bases between them. The CDR3 loop spans 15 amino acids. Here the CDR3 DNA reads TGTGCCAGCAGCGGCGGGGGACAACGTCGGAGGGAAGCTTTCTTT. Translated, it gives CASSGGGQRRREAFF.

This chain connects TRBV27 to TRBJ1-2, with 11 bases that match TRBD1. With V trimmed by 3 bases and J by 7 bases, 4 bases remained unmatched. Germline V gene lookup returns CDR1 MNHEY and CDR2 SMNVEV (reference sequence). The CDR3 loop spans 14 amino acids. CDR3 sequence: CASSLGTGGGGYTF. The CDR3 DNA is TGTGCCAGCAGTTTGGGGACAGGGGGAGGTGGCTACACCTTC.

V usage is TRBV7-2 and J usage is TRBJ1-5; D gene unclear. The germline gives CDR1 SGHTA, CDR2 FQGNSA. The V and J ends lost 1 base and 1 base respectively, with 11 bases between them. The CDR3 loop spans 16 amino acids. As DNA, the CDR3 is TGTGCCAGCAGCTTAGAGCCCGGGATAAGCAATCAGCCCCAGCATTTT. This gives the protein CASSLEPGISNQPQHF. Full variable domain (rest looked up from reference TRBV7-2 and TRBJ1-5): GAGVSQSPSNKVTEKGKDVELRCDPISGHTALYWYRQSLGQGLEFLIYFQGNSAPDKSGLPSDRFSAERTGGSVSTLTIQRTQQEDSAVYLCASSLEPGISNQPQHFGDGTRLSIL.

The chain uses TRBV6-5 and TRBJ1-1; a weak D match, TRBD1 (5 bases). This CDR3 has 13 amino acids. V was shortened by 6 bases and J by 2 bases, with 10 bases between the two germline ends. Germline-derived CDR1 and CDR2 are MNHEY and SVGAGI. The CDR3 sequence: CASSLQENTEAFF. The CDR3 DNA follows: TGTGCCAGCAGCCTACAGGAAAACACTGAAGCTTTCTTT.

The rearrangement links TRBV5-8 to TRBJ1-1; D may be TRBD1 (5 bases). The CDR3 totals 16 residues. With 0 bases removed from V and 7 bases from J, the gap between germline ends came to 19 bases. Per germline, CDR1 SGHTS and CDR2 YDEGEE. DNA of the CDR3: TGTGCCAGCAGCTTGGCGGGGGGTACTTACCCTTATGAAGCTTTCTTT. This encodes CASSLAGGTYPYEAFF.

The rearrangement joins TRBV7-8 to TRBJ1-2, with D unclear. CDR1 and CDR2 from the germline V gene are SGHVS and FQNEAQ. The CDR3 totals 13 residues. V lost 5 bases and J 2 bases, leaving 9 bases between the germline ends. The CDR3 bases are TGTGCCAGCAGCCCAAACATCAACTATGGCTACACCTTC. This sequence encodes CASSPNINYGYTF.

The chain uses TRBV20-1 and TRBJ1-4; D may be TRBD1 (5 bases). In germline, CDR1 is DFQATT, CDR2 SNEGSKA (reference sequence). The CDR3 is 11 amino acids. Trimming took off 3 bases at V and 13 bases at J, with 12 bases between the two ends. CDR3 loop: CSASGALGLFF. The CDR3 DNA reads TGCAGTGCTAGTGGGGCGCTCGGACTGTTTTTT.

V and J are TRBV18 and TRBJ2-1; TRBD1 agrees at 9 bases. The CDR3 spans 16 residues. Trimming removed 1 base from V and 8 bases from J; junction bases left unmatched: 9. Germline CDR1 reads KGHSH; CDR2 reads LQKENI. The CDR3 nucleotides read TGTGCCAGCTCACCACAGGCACAGGGGGCGCGAGATGAGCAGTTCTTC. It is translated as CASSPQAQGARDEQFF.